The 16 T cell receptor beta chains below were found in one sample sequenced in a study of response to subunit inactivated influenza vaccine. In TCRdb, the RT-PCR reads were re-called with MiXCR into one record per CDR3 protein. The table records 650,000 to 700,000 distinct CDR3 sequences, around a sixth of them present only once. Sequencing was performed on PBMCs from blood, taken 11 to 12 days after vaccination. The receptors were sampled from a man between 50 and 59 years old who received an inactivated influenza vaccine.

The V call is TRBV18, the J call TRBJ1-1; 8 nucleotides agree with TRBD1. The CDR3 is 15 residues long. From germline, CDR1 is KGHSH and CDR2 LQKENI. V trimming: 3 bases; J trimming: 2 bases; junction bases outside the gene matches: 5. CDR3 residues: CASSPAQGANTEAFF. CDR3 nucleotide sequence: TGTGCCAGCTCACCGGCTCAGGGGGCCAACACTGAAGCTTTCTTT.

This clonotype was detected only a few times. This rearrangement joins TRBV9 to TRBJ2-2; 9 nucleotides align to TRBD2. In germline, CDR1 is SGDLS, CDR2 YYNGEE. The CDR3 extends over 15 amino acids. The junction had 3 bases not matched to a gene; V was cut back by 3 bases and J by 3 bases. CDR3 amino acids: CASSGSGSHTGELFF. The CDR3 DNA is TGTGCCAGCAGCGGTAGCGGGAGCCACACCGGGGAGCTGTTTTTT.

This clonotype has a handful of counts. The J gene is TRBJ2-1, the V gene TRBV9, with 7 bases that match TRBD2. The CDR3 spans 16 residues. The germline gives CDR1 SGDLS, CDR2 YYNGEE. V trimming: 0 bases; J trimming: 4 bases; junction bases outside the gene matches: 7. The CDR3 sequence: CASSVDSLAVYNEQFF. The CDR3 nucleotides are TGTGCCAGCAGCGTAGATAGCCTAGCGGTATACAATGAGCAGTTCTTC.

Many counts were recorded for this clonotype. CDR3 DNA sequence: TGTGCCAGCAGCCAAGGACAGGGGGAGTTCTTC. This sequence encodes CASSQGQGEFF. V usage is TRBV7-2 and J usage is TRBJ2-1, with 10 nucleotides matching TRBD1. V lost 5 bases, J lost 14 bases, and 3 bases stayed unmatched. CDR3 length: 11 residues. Germline assignment: CDR1 SGHTA and CDR2 FQGNSA.

The rearrangement links TRBV12-3 or TRBV12-4 to TRBJ2-7, with D perhaps TRBD1 (5 bases). The CDR3 contains 12 residues. V shed 7 bases and J shed 5 bases, with 12 bases lying between them. DNA for the CDR3: TGTGCCAGCACCCTCCAGGGTCACGAGCAGTACTTC. Protein: CASTLQGHEQYF.

This sequence joins TRBV7-9 and TRBJ1-2, with D perhaps TRBD1 (5 bases). CDR3 length: 15 residues. Trimming left V 5 bases short and J 2 bases short, with 15 bases between. The germline V gene encodes CDR1 SEHNR and CDR2 FQNEAQ (reference sequence). The DNA for the CDR3 is TGTGCCAGCAGCACTCTCGGGGGAGAAAACTATGGCTACACCTTC. This translates into CASSTLGGENYGYTF.

V usage is TRBV12-3 or TRBV12-4 and J usage is TRBJ2-3, with 7 bases fitting TRBD2. V gave up 3 bases and J gave up 2 bases; unmatched junction bases: 8. This CDR3 region has 16 residues. The CDR3 loop reads CASSFGGRVNTDTQYF. Written as DNA, the CDR3 is TGTGCCAGCAGTTTCGGAGGGAGGGTGAACACAGATACGCAGTATTTT.

This clonotype was seen ten or more times. The chain uses TRBV5-1 and TRBJ2-1; 13 nucleotides agree with TRBD2. This CDR3 has 15 amino acids. J was trimmed by 10 bases and V by 6 bases; bases with no gene match: 10. The germline V gene has CDR1 SGHRS and CDR2 YFSETQ. The CDR3 DNA reads as TGCGCCAGCATCGACCGAACTAGCGGGGGGGCCGAGCAGTTCTTC. This sequence encodes CASIDRTSGGAEQFF.

This clonotype was seen at least ten times. The V gene is TRBV4-2, the J gene TRBJ2-7; TRBD1 matches at 7 bases. V trimming: 3 bases; J trimming: 0 bases; junction bases outside the gene matches: 2. This CDR3 has 14 amino acids. Germline V gene data show CDR1 as LGHNA and CDR2 as YNFKEQ. This CDR3 reads CASSQGQLSYEQYF. In DNA form, the CDR3 reads TGTGCCAGCAGCCAGGGACAGCTCTCCTACGAGCAGTACTTC.

The V gene is TRBV29-1, the J gene TRBJ2-3; D perhaps matches TRBD2 (6 bases). Trimming shortened V by 4 bases and J by 6 bases, and 14 bases separated the two germline ends. This CDR3 is built from 13 residues. Per germline, CDR1 SQVTM and CDR2 ANQGSEA. The CDR3 here is CSVGWRGGDTQYF. CDR3 nucleotides: TGCAGCGTTGGGTGGAGGGGTGGCGATACGCAGTATTTT.

This chain connects TRBV6-2 or TRBV6-3 to TRBJ2-1; D is possibly TRBD2 (6 bases). This CDR3 region has 15 residues. V was clipped by 6 bases and J by 2 bases, with 14 bases between them. Germline V lookup: CDR1 MNHEY, CDR2 SVGEGT. CDR3 nucleotides: TGTGCCAGCAGCCCCCCGGGACTGCCCTACAATGAGCAGTTCTTC. It codes for CASSPPGLPYNEQFF.

The J gene is TRBJ2-3, the V gene TRBV6-1, with 9 bases identical to TRBD2. The CDR3 sequence is 15 residues long. From germline, CDR1 is MNHNS and CDR2 SASEGT. V gave up 5 bases and J gave up 2 bases; unmatched junction bases: 5. The CDR3 region has the DNA TGTGCCAGCAGTCAAATAGCGGGGGTCACAGATACGCAGTATTTT. Protein: CASSQIAGVTDTQYF.

This clonotype has only a few counts. The gene calls are TRBV12-3 or TRBV12-4 and TRBJ2-1; D is undetermined. The V and J ends lost 2 bases and 8 bases respectively, with 10 bases between them. This CDR3 contains 13 residues. CDR3 nucleotide sequence: TGTGCCAGCAGTTTATATCGGGCGGATGAGCAGTTCTTC. It is translated as CASSLYRADEQFF.

This clonotype was counted between two and nine times. The DNA for the CDR3 is TGTGCCAGCAGCTTACGGGACAGATCCCTCGGGCAGTACTTC. Translating gives CASSLRDRSLGQYF. The rearrangement uses TRBV7-8 and TRBJ2-7; 7 positions agree with TRBD1. The trim removed 2 bases at V and 9 bases at J, leaving 10 bases unmatched. Germline V gives CDR1 SGHVS, CDR2 FQNEAQ. This CDR3 has 14 amino acids.

This clonotype was counted many times. The chain couples TRBV3-1 to TRBJ2-3; 9 nucleotides agree with TRBD2. Trimming took 6 bases from V and 3 from J; bases not matched to a gene: 4. Germline V lookup: CDR1 LGHDT, CDR2 YNNKEL (reference sequence). This CDR3 has 14 residues. The CDR3 loop reads CASSPGLATDTQYF. Here the CDR3 DNA reads TGTGCCAGCAGTCCCGGACTAGCGACAGATACGCAGTATTTT.

This sequence joins TRBV5-1 and TRBJ2-1; TRBD2 matches 14 bases. The trim removed 0 bases at V and 2 bases at J, leaving 7 bases unmatched. This CDR3 is built from 19 residues. Germline values: CDR1 SGHRS, CDR2 YFSETQ. The DNA of the CDR3 is TGCGCCAGCAGCTTGGATGGGACTAGCGGGGGCCCCCCCTACAATGAGCAGTTCTTC. It specifies CASSLDGTSGGPPYNEQFF.